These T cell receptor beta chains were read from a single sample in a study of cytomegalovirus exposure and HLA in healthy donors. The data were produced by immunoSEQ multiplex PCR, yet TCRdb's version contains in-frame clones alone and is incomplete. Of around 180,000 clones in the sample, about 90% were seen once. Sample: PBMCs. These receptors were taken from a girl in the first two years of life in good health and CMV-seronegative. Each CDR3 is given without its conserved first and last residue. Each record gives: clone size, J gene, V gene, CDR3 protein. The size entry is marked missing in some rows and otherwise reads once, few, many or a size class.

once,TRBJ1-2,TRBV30,AWSTGGNYGYT
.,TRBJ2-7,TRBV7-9,ASSPGLAARVQY
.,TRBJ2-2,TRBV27,ASSLSFTILHTGELF
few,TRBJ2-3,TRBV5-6,ASSLGQSTDTQY
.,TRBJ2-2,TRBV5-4,ASKRTFTPGTANTGELF
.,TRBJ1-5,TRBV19,ASSIDGVDQPQH
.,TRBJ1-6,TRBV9,ASSAHRGGSPLH
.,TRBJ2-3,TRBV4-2,ASSQDLAGGLNTQY
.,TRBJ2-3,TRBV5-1,ASSLGASGGTDTQY
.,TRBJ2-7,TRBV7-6,ASSFRQGPGLENYEQY
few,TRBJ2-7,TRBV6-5,ASSIRGSYEQY
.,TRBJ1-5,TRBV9,ASSAGGGQQPQH
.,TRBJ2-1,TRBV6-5,ASSYTGTSGNYEQF
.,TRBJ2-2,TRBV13,ASSLGVGPTGELF
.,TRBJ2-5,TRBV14,ASSPVGAGVQETQY
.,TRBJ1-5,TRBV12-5,ASGLVPARGTDQPQH
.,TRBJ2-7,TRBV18,ASSPSGRIIYEQY
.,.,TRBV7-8,ASSLDFAAGAYEQY
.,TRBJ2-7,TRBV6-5,ASSYDDRALEQY
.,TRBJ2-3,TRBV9,ASSERGGTSGASTDTQY
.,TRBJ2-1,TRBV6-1,ASSEMSSADYNEQF
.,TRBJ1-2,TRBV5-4,ASSFNRVINYGYT
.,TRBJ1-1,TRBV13,ASSFLQQNTEAF
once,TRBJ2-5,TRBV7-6,ASSLAGPEETQY
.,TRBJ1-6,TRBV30,AWEVGAGDSPLH